This passage covers 6 T cell receptor beta chains from one sample sequenced in a study of blood T cell repertoires in COVID-19. Some clones are missing from TCRdb's copy, which holds only in-frame ones; the method was immunoSEQ multiplex PCR. The table lists about 400,000 clones, 70% to 90% of them singletons, with more than 1% in the top ten. Sequenced input: peripheral blood. The receptors derive from a man aged 40-55 years with acute or convalescent COVID-19.

Only one count was recorded for this clone. V is TRBV10-3 and J is TRBJ2-3; tentatively, D is TRBD1 (6 bases). The V end was cut by 4 bases, the J end by 2 bases, with 10 bases between. CDR3 length: 14 amino acids. Germline V gives CDR1 ENHRY, CDR2 SYGVKD. This CDR3 reads CAISVKGVTDTQYF. The DNA for the CDR3 is TGTGCCATCAGTGTGAAGGGGGTCACAGATACGCAGTATTTT.

The CDR3 DNA sequence: TGTGCCAGCAGTGAGTGGGGCTTGAACACTGAAGCTTTCTTT. Translated: CASSEWGLNTEAFF. V usage is TRBV2 and J usage is TRBJ1-1; tentative D call: TRBD1 (5 bases). V lost 3 bases, J lost 0 bases, and 8 bases lay in between. The germline CDR1 and CDR2 sequences are SNHLY and FYNNEI. CDR3 length equals 14 residues.

V and J are TRBV9 and TRBJ2-5, with D possibly matching TRBD1 (5 bases). This CDR3 spans 15 amino acids. V lost 0 bases and J 5 bases, leaving 14 bases between the germline ends. CDR1 is SGDLS and CDR2 is YYNGEE in the germline V gene. The CDR3 region is CASSVVAGQLETQYF. In nucleotides, the CDR3 is TGTGCCAGCAGCGTAGTGGCAGGACAATTGGAGACCCAGTACTTC. Based on the CDR3 plus reference TRBV9 and TRBJ2-5, the full variable domain is DSGVTQTPKHLITATGQRVTLRCSPRSGDLSVYWYQQSLDQGLQFLIQYYNGEERAKGNILERFSAQQFPDLHSELNLSSLELGDSALYFCASSVVAGQLETQYFGPGTRLLVL.

This chain connects TRBV25-1 to TRBJ2-7, with D unclear. V lost 6 bases and J 6 bases, leaving 9 bases between the germline ends. The CDR3 is 11 amino acids. From germline, CDR1 is MGHDK and CDR2 SYGVNS. CDR3 DNA: TGTGCCAGCAGCATTGCGTTCGAGCAGTACTTC. The encoded protein is CASSIAFEQYF.

This chain connects TRBV2 to TRBJ1-6; maybe TRBD1 (5 bases). Germline V gene lookup returns CDR1 SNHLY and CDR2 FYNNEI. This CDR3 contains 14 residues. V lost 4 bases and J 10 bases, leaving 14 bases between the germline ends. CDR3 bases: TGTGCCAGCAGTGGATCAACAGGAAAATCACCCCTCCACTTT. Translating it yields CASSGSTGKSPLHF.

The rearrangement uses TRBV11-2 and TRBJ1-1; the D gene is possibly TRBD1 (5 bases). Germline V gives CDR1 SGHAT, CDR2 FQNNGV. With 3 bases removed from V and 5 bases from J, the gap between germline ends came to 7 bases. This CDR3 is built from 12 residues. The CDR3 nucleotides are TGTGCCAGCAGCTTTGGGGGGACTGAAGCTTTCTTT. Translation gives CASSFGGTEAFF.